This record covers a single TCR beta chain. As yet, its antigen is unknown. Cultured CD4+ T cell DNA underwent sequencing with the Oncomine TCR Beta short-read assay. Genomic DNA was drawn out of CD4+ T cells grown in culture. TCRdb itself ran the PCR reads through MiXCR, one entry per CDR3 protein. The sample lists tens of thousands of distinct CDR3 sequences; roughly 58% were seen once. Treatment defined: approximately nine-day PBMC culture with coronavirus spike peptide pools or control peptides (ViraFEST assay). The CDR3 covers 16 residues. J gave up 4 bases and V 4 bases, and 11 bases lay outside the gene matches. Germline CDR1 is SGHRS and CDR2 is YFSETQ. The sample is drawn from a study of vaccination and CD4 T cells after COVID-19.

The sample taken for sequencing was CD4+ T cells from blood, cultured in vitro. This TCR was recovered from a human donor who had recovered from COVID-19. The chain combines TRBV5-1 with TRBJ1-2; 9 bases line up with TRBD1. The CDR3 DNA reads TGCGCCAGCAGCGGGGGAGGACAGGGGACCTTCTATGGCTACACCTTC. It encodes CASSGGGQGTFYGYTF.